Reported below is one TCR beta chain. Its antigen is undetermined. This record belongs to a study of post-analysis software for immune sequencing data. Whole-study results and caveats: Five TRBV segments, including TRBV5-6, TRBV5-1 and TRBV20-1, were more frequent in patients than controls. Multiple sclerosis patients had significantly lower normalized Chao1 diversity than controls.

Each TCR beta cDNA library carried unique molecular identifiers. TCRdb re-analysed the PCR reads in MiXCR, keeping a single row per CDR3 protein. The sample lists just over 250,000 distinct CDR3 sequences, approximately 34% occurring once. Germline assignment: CDR1 LNHDA and CDR2 SQIVND (reference sequence). The CDR3 has 13 amino acids. The ends were cut back, 5 bases at V and 7 bases at J, with 12 bases in the middle. This chain connects TRBV19 to TRBJ1-5; D gene uncertain. The sequencing input was blood. The sequence was obtained from a girl between 5 and 17 years old with multiple sclerosis. The CDR3 DNA is TGTGCCAGTAGTGTCGAGGAACGACAGCCCCAGCATTTT. Protein product: CASSVEERQPQHF.